The source of this TCR beta chain is a study of blood T cell repertoires in COVID-19. The CDR3 has 16 residues. CDR1 and CDR2 (germline): MDHEN, SYDVKM. The trim removed 7 bases at V and 7 bases at J, leaving 14 bases unmatched. The data were produced by immunoSEQ multiplex PCR, yet TCRdb's version contains in-frame clones alone and is incomplete. The sample holds approximately 310,000 clones, approximately 88% seen once. This clonotype was obtained from a man aged 55 to 70 who had recovered from COVID-19. This chain joins TRBV28 and TRBJ2-1, with TRBD1 matching 9 bases. Sequencing was done on a sample of PBMCs or T cells enriched from blood (not recorded which). CDR3 coding DNA: TGTGCCAGCACCCCCGCCCCGGGACAGGGCCCGAATGAGCAGTTCTTC. This translates into CASTPAPGQGPNEQFF.